Below, one T cell receptor beta chain is given with its context. It was CD45RO-negative cells, positively selected for CCR7, that made up naive CD8 cells, with terminally differentiated effector memory CD45RA+ cells excluded. Adult donors, all healthy and HIV-negative, had no recent acute infections or vaccinations. The data stem from a study of shared clonotypes between healthy human individuals. Study as a whole: Used for every donor were three CD4 naive, three CD4 memory, two CD8 naive and one CD8 memory plate.

Deletions cut 6 bases from V and 8 bases from J, with 20 bases between. The V gene's germline CDR1 is MDHEN and CDR2 SYDVKM. CDR3 length: 15 amino acids. Deep-level assay runs were performed. Sorted-subset replicate PCR reactions contained 200 ng DNA, corresponding to 29,000 or so T cell genomes. Sequencing used immunoSEQ multiplex PCR; TCRdb keeps in-frame clones, though not all of them. Among nearly 2 million clones listed, about 95% were seen once. This TCR was recovered from a man between 18 and 29 years old in good health. The V and J genes are TRBV28 and TRBJ2-1; weak D call: TRBD2 (7 bases). Input material: naive CD8+ T cells sorted from blood. CDR3 coding DNA: TGTGCCAGCAGAGTAAGAGACCCGGGGGGCGATGAGCAGTTCTTC. The encoded protein is CASRVRDPGGDEQFF.